The source of this T cell receptor beta chain is a study of blood T cell repertoires in COVID-19. Study-wide background: Samples of COVID-19 (acute and convalescent) were obtained from the United States, Italy and Spain. The cDNA or gDNA used as material had been derived from T cells, B-cell-depleted T cells, or PBMCs.

The CDR3 is 16 amino acids. In germline, CDR1 is SGDLS, CDR2 YYNGEE. V lost 4 bases and J 0 bases, leaving 14 bases between the germline ends. As to this clone: Other DNA sequences of this sample code for an identical CDR3.

In the authors' workflow: Reference gene primer amplification gave nucleated cell count estimates. Assay: immunoSEQ multiplex PCR; the TCRdb copy retains only in-frame clones and omits some. That table furnishes V, J and clone size, whereas the DNA furnished D and trimming. The sample yields 200,000 to 250,000 clones, 82% seen once. The source material was peripheral blood. The receptor was derived from a woman aged 40 to 50 with acute or convalescent COVID-19. This chain links TRBV9 with TRBJ1-3; D is perhaps TRBD1 (6 bases). The CDR3: CASSPHQGNSGNTIYF. For the CDR3, the DNA is TGTGCCAGCAGCCCTCACCAGGGGAACTCTGGAAACACCATATATTTT.